Shown below are 27 T cell receptor beta chains from a single sample sequenced in a study of response to subunit inactivated influenza vaccine. TCRdb reprocessed the RT-PCR reads with MiXCR, giving one entry per CDR3 protein. The table lists 600,000 to 850,000 distinct CDR3 sequences, 12% to 15% of them singletons. Sample: PBMCs from blood, taken 14 days before vaccination. Receptor source: a man in his forties or fifties who received an inactivated influenza vaccine.

V gene TRBV6-2 or TRBV6-3 combines with J gene TRBJ2-1; D is undetermined. CDR3 size: 15 residues. Germline V gives CDR1 MNHEY, CDR2 SVGEGT. Trimming left V 3 bases short and J 3 bases short, with 12 bases between. As DNA, the CDR3 is TGTGCCAGCAGTTATATGGCCTCACGCTACAATGAGCAGTTCTTC. Encoded protein: CASSYMASRYNEQFF.

This clonotype was picked up a small number of times. The chain carries TRBV3-1 and TRBJ2-7, with D uncertain. Trimming took off 1 base at V and 0 bases at J, with 10 bases between the two ends. Germline V gene data show CDR1 as LGHDT and CDR2 as YNNKEL (reference sequence). This CDR3 is built from 15 residues. The CDR3 is CASSQVSQSSYEQYF. CDR3 nucleotide sequence: TGTGCCAGCAGCCAAGTTAGTCAGAGCTCCTACGAGCAGTACTTC.

The table lists this clonotype with a few counts. This chain connects TRBV6-1 to TRBJ2-7; weak D call: TRBD1 (6 bases). V lost 7 bases, J lost 3 bases, and 16 bases lay in between. CDR1 and CDR2 from the germline V gene are MNHNS and SASEGT. This CDR3 has 14 amino acids. DNA of the CDR3: TGTGCCAGCACAGGACACCAAGGGGGCTACGAGCAGTACTTC. Translating it yields CASTGHQGGYEQYF.

This clonotype turned up a few times. The genes are TRBV6-5 and TRBJ2-1, with D perhaps TRBD2 (5 bases). This CDR3 is built from 13 residues. Germline CDR1 MNHEY, CDR2 SVGAGI. The V and J ends lost 0 bases and 8 bases respectively, with 8 bases between them. CDR3 region: CASSYSRDHEQFF. The CDR3 nucleotides are TGTGCCAGCAGTTACTCGAGGGATCATGAGCAGTTCTTC.

This clonotype showed up just a few times. The V and J genes are TRBV20-1 and TRBJ1-5; weak D call: TRBD1 (6 bases). The germline V gene encodes CDR1 DFQATT and CDR2 SNEGSKA (reference sequence). The CDR3 runs 15 residues. Trimming cost V 0 bases and J 4 bases, with 13 bases left between them. The CDR3 protein is CSARDLTQGNQPQHF. Here the CDR3 DNA reads TGCAGTGCTAGAGATCTCACTCAGGGGAATCAGCCCCAGCATTTT.

This clonotype has a handful of counts. V and J are TRBV6-2 or TRBV6-3 and TRBJ1-6, with D unresolved. V was pared by 2 bases and J by 8 bases, with 7 bases between. This CDR3 has 13 residues. Germline V lookup: CDR1 MNHEY, CDR2 SVGEGT. CDR3 sequence: CASSYRRDSPLHF. Here the CDR3 DNA reads TGTGCCAGCAGTTACCGACGGGATTCACCCCTCCACTTT.

This rearrangement joins TRBV27 to TRBJ2-1; 11 bases fit TRBD2. V was clipped by 6 bases and J by 7 bases; unmatched bases: 8. Germline lookup yields CDR1 MNHEY and CDR2 SMNVEV (reference sequence). The CDR3 loop spans 15 amino acids. CDR3 amino acids: CASSPGLAVLNEQFF. CDR3 DNA: TGTGCCAGCAGCCCGGGACTAGCGGTGCTTAATGAGCAGTTCTTC.

V is TRBV18 and J is TRBJ1-6; D may be TRBD1 (6 bases). This CDR3 is 15 amino acids long. Germline V gene data show CDR1 as KGHSH and CDR2 as LQKENI. V was cut by 3 bases and J by 8 bases, with 14 bases left in between. The CDR3 protein is CASSPGTNRDSPLHF. The CDR3 DNA is TGTGCCAGCTCACCGGGTACCAACAGGGATTCACCCCTCCACTTT.

This clonotype appeared a single time. The chain combines TRBV6-5 with TRBJ1-2; 12 bases fit TRBD1. CDR3 length: 16 amino acids. Germline V gene sequence: CDR1 MNHEY, CDR2 SVGAGI. V lost 2 bases and J lost 7; bases outside the gene matches: 8. Here the CDR3 reads CASSYPPGQGAPGYTF. The CDR3 bases are TGTGCCAGCAGTTACCCCCCGGGACAGGGGGCGCCTGGCTACACCTTC.

J is TRBJ2-7 and V is TRBV14, with D tentatively TRBD1 (5 bases). The germline V gene encodes CDR1 SGHDN and CDR2 FVKESK. This CDR3 spans 13 amino acids. The V end lost 4 bases, the J end lost 4 bases, and 11 bases lay between the germline ends. CDR3 region: CASSPLRGYEQYF. CDR3 DNA: TGTGCCAGCAGCCCACTTAGGGGTTACGAGCAGTACTTC.

This chain connects TRBV15 to TRBJ2-7, with 7 bases lining up with TRBD2. Germline CDR1 reads LNHNV; CDR2 reads YYDKDF (reference sequence). The CDR3 is 13 amino acids. Unmatched junction bases numbered 8, after V lost 5 bases and J lost 7 bases. CDR3: CATSRGGSREQYF. The CDR3 bases are TGTGCCACCAGCCGCGGGGGATCACGAGAGCAGTACTTC.

This clonotype has a count of ten or more. V gene TRBV7-6 combines with J gene TRBJ2-3, with 7 bases matching TRBD2. The CDR3 contains 16 residues. CDR1 is SGHVS and CDR2 is FNYEAQ in the germline V gene. J lost 5 bases, V lost 1 base, and 9 bases had no gene match. The CDR3 spells CASSLDFGGGIDTQYF. In DNA form, the CDR3 reads TGTGCCAGCAGCTTAGATTTCGGCGGGGGTATAGATACGCAGTATTTT.

The rearrangement joins TRBV2 to TRBJ2-7; D gene uncertain. The V gene's germline CDR1 is SNHLY and CDR2 FYNNEI. The V and J ends lost 7 bases and 0 bases respectively, with 16 bases between them. This CDR3 is built from 15 residues. The CDR3 loop reads CASTDRTATSYEQYF. The CDR3 nucleotides are TGTGCCAGCACGGATCGGACGGCGACCTCCTACGAGCAGTACTTC.

This clonotype occurred a few times. This sequence joins TRBV6-5 and TRBJ2-5; D is possibly TRBD1 or TRBD2 (6 bases each). Germline V lookup: CDR1 MNHEY, CDR2 SVGAGI. The CDR3 contains 16 residues. Trimming cost V 0 bases and J 5 bases, with 16 bases left between them. The CDR3 nucleotides read TGTGCCAGCAGTTACTCTACGTCGGGGGCCGGTGAGACCCAGTACTTC. Protein product: CASSYSTSGAGETQYF.

V usage is TRBV24-1 and J usage is TRBJ2-2; 9 bases map to TRBD2. This CDR3 has 16 amino acids. CDR1 KGHDR and CDR2 SFDVKD come from the germline V gene. Trimming removed 3 bases from V and 1 base from J; junction bases left unmatched: 2. CDR3 loop: CATSDPSGMNTGELFF. CDR3 nucleotides: TGTGCCACCAGTGATCCTAGCGGGATGAACACCGGGGAGCTGTTTTTT.

This clonotype showed up just a few times. CDR3 in amino acids: CASSHSDSDGQYF. CDR3 nucleotides: TGCGCCAGCAGCCACAGCGATAGCGATGGGCAGTACTTC. This chain joins TRBV4-1 and TRBJ2-7; D may be TRBD2 (5 bases). This CDR3 spans 13 amino acids. Between the trimmed V and J ends, which lost 3 bases and 9 bases, there was a span of 15 bases. Germline V gene sequence: CDR1 MGHRA, CDR2 YSYEKL.

The chain is built from TRBV18 and TRBJ2-1, with TRBD1 matching over 8 bases. V lost 3 bases, J lost 0 bases, and 4 bases stayed unmatched. CDR3 length equals 16 residues. Germline CDR1 and CDR2: KGHSH and LQKENI. The CDR3 loop reads CASSPVQGGSYNEQFF. The CDR3 nucleotides are TGTGCCAGCTCACCCGTACAGGGGGGCTCCTACAATGAGCAGTTCTTC.

This clonotype has only a few counts. The V call is TRBV29-1, the J call TRBJ2-7, with 9 bases lining up with TRBD1. The CDR3 runs 14 residues. Looked up from germline, CDR1 is SQVTM and CDR2 is ANQGSEA. The CDR3 reads CSPTPGQGAYEQYF. The CDR3 nucleotides read TGCAGTCCCACTCCGGGACAGGGAGCCTACGAGCAGTACTTC.

This clonotype was seen many times. The chain recombines TRBV24-1 with TRBJ2-7, with 7 bases aligning to TRBD1. The CDR3 runs to 14 residues. CDR1 and CDR2 (germline): KGHDR, SFDVKD. The junction had 8 bases not matched to a gene; V was cut back by 4 bases and J by 6 bases. CDR3 protein: CATSEPGTAAEQYF. DNA of the CDR3: TGTGCCACCAGTGAACCCGGGACAGCTGCCGAGCAGTACTTC.

The chain combines TRBV18 with TRBJ1-1, with 7 bases lining up with TRBD1. The CDR3 extends over 15 amino acids. V lost 2 bases, J lost 6 bases, and 9 bases stayed unmatched. Germline lookup yields CDR1 KGHSH and CDR2 LQKENI. For the CDR3, the DNA is TGTGCCAGCTCACCATTACAGGGGAAGGGCGCTGAAGCTTTCTTT. Its protein product is CASSPLQGKGAEAFF.

The V call is TRBV5-1, the J call TRBJ2-2, with D maybe TRBD1 (5 bases). The germline V gene encodes CDR1 SGHRS and CDR2 YFSETQ. Trimming shortened V by 4 bases and J by 1 base, and 14 bases separated the two germline ends. The CDR3 is 16 residues long. The CDR3 bases are TGCGCCAGCAGCCTGAGTACAGGTTTGAACACCGGGGAGCTGTTTTTT. The encoded protein is CASSLSTGLNTGELFF.

V usage is TRBV7-2 and J usage is TRBJ2-3; no clear D gene. The CDR3 spans 12 residues. The germline gives CDR1 SGHTA, CDR2 FQGNSA. Trimming shortened V by 7 bases and J by 6 bases, and 11 bases separated the two germline ends. The CDR3 nucleotides are TGTGCCAGCACCGCACGTTCCGATACGCAGTATTTT. Translation: CASTARSDTQYF.

V is TRBV20-1 and J is TRBJ1-4; a possible D gene is TRBD1 (5 bases). The CDR3 has 13 residues. V lost 6 bases and J lost 6, with 14 bases in between. The germline gives CDR1 DFQATT, CDR2 SNEGSKA (reference sequence). CDR3 in amino acids: CSAPGPGDEKLFF. As DNA, the CDR3 is TGCAGTGCCCCGGGACCTGGGGATGAAAAACTGTTTTTT.

The chain combines TRBV25-1 with TRBJ1-1; 8 nucleotides align to TRBD1. Germline assignment: CDR1 MGHDK and CDR2 SYGVNS. The CDR3 contains 12 residues. The V and J ends lost 8 bases and 5 bases, in that order; junction bases with no gene match: 4. The CDR3 nucleotides read TGTGCCAGCGGACAGGGAGGAACTGAAGCTTTCTTT. Translation: CASGQGGTEAFF.

This clonotype was recorded a few times. The chain carries TRBV30 and TRBJ1-1; TRBD1 is a possible D gene (6 bases). Deletions cut 2 bases from V and 6 bases from J, with 13 bases between. The CDR3 is made up of 13 amino acids. The germline CDR1 and CDR2 sequences are GTSNPN and SVGIG (reference sequence). In nucleotides, the CDR3 is TGTGCCTGGAGTTCCACAGGGTACGCTGAAGCTTTCTTT. Translated: CAWSSTGYAEAFF.

This chain connects TRBV4-3 to TRBJ2-3; a weak D match, TRBD1 (6 bases). The germline gives CDR1 LGHNA, CDR2 YSLEER. The CDR3 spans 15 residues. The ends were cut back, 0 bases at V and 1 base at J, with 8 bases in the middle. The CDR3 region is CASSQEHRGTDTQYF. As DNA, the CDR3 is TGCGCCAGCAGCCAAGAACACAGGGGCACAGATACGCAGTATTTT.

The genes are TRBV5-4 and TRBJ2-3; either TRBD1 or TRBD2 may fit D (5 bases each). Trimming shortened V by 0 bases and J by 2 bases, and 13 bases separated the two germline ends. Germline CDR1 is SGHNT and CDR2 is YYREEE (reference sequence). The CDR3 is 16 amino acids. This CDR3 is CASSLGAEGYTDTQYF. The CDR3 nucleotides read TGTGCCAGCAGCTTGGGGGCAGAGGGGTACACAGATACGCAGTATTTT.